The present entry profiles one TCR beta chain with its context. Libraries were prepared by immunoSEQ multiplex PCR; TCRdb keeps only in-frame clonotypes and omits some of them. The sample has approximately 100,000 clones; approximately 85% are singletons. The V gene end was trimmed by 4 bases and the J gene end by 9 bases; junction bases not matched to a gene: 6. This CDR3 contains 14 residues. The germline V gene has CDR1 LNHDA and CDR2 SQIVND (reference sequence). This sample is drawn from a study of PD-L1 blockade in urothelial cancer. V is TRBV19 and J is TRBJ1-1; 12 bases align to TRBD1. This specimen was PBMCs, taken around atezolizumab (anti-PD-L1) treatment. The sequence derives from a man over 45 with urothelial cancer. CDR3 in amino acids: CASSTRDRGLKAFF. The DNA of the CDR3 is TGTGCCAGTAGTACCCGGGACAGGGGGCTGAAAGCTTTCTTT.